This passage covers 32 T cell receptor beta chains from one sample sequenced in a study of cytomegalovirus exposure and HLA in healthy donors. 60 Vbeta and 13 Jbeta primers were used in PCR. Profiling relied on immunoSEQ multiplex PCR, and the TCRdb table lists in-frame clones only, not all of them. The table shows about 150,000 clones, with about 72% occurring only once. The material sequenced was PBMCs. These TCRs come from a man between 40 and 49 years old in good health and CMV-seronegative.

The CDR3 sequence is CASRKTIDNGELFF. Here the CDR3 DNA reads TGTGCCAGCAGAAAAACTATAGATAACGGGGAGCTGTTTTTT. This chain uses TRBV27 with TRBJ2-2; D is unclear. This CDR3 is 14 amino acids long. Trimming removed 6 bases at V and 7 bases at J, with 15 bases between. From germline, CDR1 is MNHEY and CDR2 SMNVEV (reference sequence).

The genes are TRBV5-1 and TRBJ2-3, with no clear D. This CDR3 is 16 amino acids long. Trimming stripped 0 bases from V and 1 base from J, with 12 bases between. The germline CDR1 and CDR2 sequences are SGHRS and YFSETQ. This CDR3 is CASSLGSSQGTDTQYF. CDR3 nucleotide sequence: TGCGCCAGCAGCTTGGGTTCCAGCCAGGGCACAGATACGCAGTATTTT.

The table lists this clone with a few counts. V is TRBV2 and J is TRBJ1-1, with 7 bases identical to TRBD1. The CDR3 runs 17 residues. The V and J ends lost 2 bases and 5 bases, in that order; junction bases with no gene match: 14. Per germline, CDR1 SNHLY and CDR2 FYNNEI. The CDR3 DNA is TGTGCCAGCAGTGAACAGATGACAGGGATTGGAGGAACTGAAGCTTTCTTT. Protein sequence: CASSEQMTGIGGTEAFF.

This clone came up a few times. The chain carries TRBV28 and TRBJ1-3; D perhaps matches TRBD1 (5 bases). Deletions cut 8 bases from V and 3 bases from J, with 8 bases between. Looked up from germline, CDR1 is MDHEN and CDR2 is SYDVKM. CDR3 length: 12 amino acids. CDR3 coding DNA: TGTGCCAGCCGGGGGAGTGGAAACACCATATATTTT. The encoded protein is CASRGSGNTIYF. The variable domain in full, completed from reference TRBV28 and TRBJ1-3, reads DVKVTQSSRYLVKRTGEKVFLECVQDMDHENMFWYRQDPGLGLRLIYFSYDVKMKEKGDIPEGYSVSREKKERFSLILESASTNQTSMYLCASRGSGNTIYFGEGSWLTVV.

The chain couples TRBV10-1 to TRBJ1-5; no clear D. This CDR3 comprises 13 residues. Germline CDR1 is WNHNN and CDR2 is SYGVQD (reference sequence). V was clipped by 4 bases and J by 2 bases, with 6 bases between them. CDR3 nucleotides: TGCGCCAGCAGTGCCGGGGGCAATCAGCCCCAGCATTTT. Residues: CASSAGGNQPQHF.

The chain uses TRBV7-7 and TRBJ2-2; 7 bases are shared with TRBD1. Germline V gives CDR1 SSHAT, CDR2 FNYEAQ (reference sequence). V was clipped by 1 base and J by 1 base; unmatched bases: 0. The CDR3 covers 15 residues. The CDR3, as DNA: TGTGCCAGCAGCTTAGGGACAGGGAACACCGGGGAGCTGTTTTTT. This translates into CASSLGTGNTGELFF.

Points on this clone: Distinct nucleotide sequences in the sample also encode this CDR3. This chain connects TRBV6-4 to TRBJ2-1; 10 nucleotides match TRBD2. V lost 0 bases, J lost 6 bases, and 2 bases stayed unmatched. This CDR3 comprises 15 residues. In germline, CDR1 is MRHNA, CDR2 SNTAGT. This CDR3 is CASSDSSGGANEQFF. CDR3 nucleotides: TGTGCCAGCAGTGACTCCAGCGGGGGGGCCAATGAGCAGTTCTTC.

This clone was seen once. The chain recombines TRBV7-9 with TRBJ1-4; the D gene is possibly TRBD1 (6 bases). V was cut by 7 bases and J by 3 bases, with 15 bases left in between. CDR1 is SEHNR, CDR2 FQNEAQ, per germline (reference sequence). This CDR3 is 15 amino acids long. CDR3 in amino acids: CASTLLTGPNEKLFF. The DNA of the CDR3 is TGTGCCAGCACCCTACTTACAGGGCCTAATGAAAAACTGTTTTTT. The full variable domain, its missing parts supplied by reference TRBV7-9 and TRBJ1-4, is DTGVSQNPRHKITKRGQNVTFRCDPISEHNRLYWYRQTLGQGPEFLTYFQNEAQLEKSRLLSDRFSAERPKGSFSTLEIQRTEQGDSAMYLCASTLLTGPNEKLFFGSGTQLSVL.

This rearrangement joins TRBV5-1 to TRBJ2-6; TRBD1 aligns across 7 bases. J lost 0 bases, V lost 3 bases, and 3 bases had no gene match. Germline V lookup: CDR1 SGHRS, CDR2 YFSETQ. The CDR3 is 16 residues long. The CDR3 bases are TGCGCCAGCAGCTGGGGACAGAACTCTGGGGCCAACGTCCTGACTTTC. Its translation: CASSWGQNSGANVLTF.

The V call is TRBV6-1, the J call TRBJ2-7; 12 nucleotides agree with TRBD2. The V and J ends lost 6 bases and 3 bases, in that order; junction bases with no gene match: 6. Germline CDR1 reads MNHNS; CDR2 reads SASEGT. The CDR3 extends over 15 amino acids. The CDR3 sequence is CASRGTSGRFYEQYF. The CDR3 DNA is TGTGCCAGCAGGGGAACTAGCGGGAGGTTCTACGAGCAGTACTTC.

V usage is TRBV20-1 and J usage is TRBJ2-3; D unresolved. V lost 0 bases and J 12 bases, leaving 10 bases between the germline ends. There are 11 residues in the CDR3. Germline assignment: CDR1 DFQATT and CDR2 SNEGSKA (reference sequence). The CDR3 DNA sequence: TGCAGTGCTAGAGATTATGAAGCTCAGTATTTT. Protein: CSARDYEAQYF.

The gene calls are TRBV2 and TRBJ2-3; 7 bases fit TRBD2. CDR1 SNHLY and CDR2 FYNNEI come from the germline V gene. Trimming took 6 bases from V and 1 from J; bases not matched to a gene: 10. The CDR3 totals 16 residues. The CDR3 loop is CASRRLAALGTDTQYF. CDR3 coding DNA: TGTGCCAGCAGAAGACTAGCCGCACTAGGCACAGATACGCAGTATTTT.

The gene calls are TRBV2 and TRBJ1-5; 9 nucleotides match TRBD1. Germline V gives CDR1 SNHLY, CDR2 FYNNEI. V dropped 2 bases and J dropped 5; count of bases not matched to a gene: 1. CDR3 length equals 14 residues. As DNA, the CDR3 is TGTGCCAGCAGTGAAAGGACAGGGGATCAGCCCCAGCATTTT. As protein: CASSERTGDQPQHF.

The chain employs TRBV4-1 and TRBJ2-2; 13 bases map to TRBD2. From germline, CDR1 is MGHRA and CDR2 YSYEKL. The J segment lost 3 bases and the V segment lost 3 bases, leaving 10 bases of the junction unmatched. This CDR3 has 19 amino acids. The CDR3 bases are TGCGCCAGCAGCCAGCGAGGCGGACTAGCGGGAGTCGACACCGGGGAGCTGTTTTTT. Its translation: CASSQRGGLAGVDTGELFF.

The rearrangement uses TRBV4-1 and TRBJ1-4; TRBD1 agrees at 7 bases. The CDR3 sequence is 14 residues long. Germline trimming cut 4 bases from V and 5 bases from J; bases unmatched to any gene: 4. CDR1 MGHRA and CDR2 YSYEKL come from the germline V gene. CDR3 DNA: TGCGCCAGCAGCCTGACAGGGTTGAATGAAAAACTGTTTTTT. It is translated as CASSLTGLNEKLFF.

Regarding this clone: One end of the junction is discordant with germline, which a read error may explain. This chain uses TRBV4-2 with TRBJ1-5; no definite D call. The CDR3 contains 17 residues. Germline-derived CDR1 and CDR2 are LGHNA and YNFKEQ. The chain's CDR3 is CASSQDWVRSSNQPQNF. CDR3 in DNA: TGTGCCAGCAGCCAAGATTGGGTACGAAGTAGCAATCAGCCCCAGAATTTT.

This chain uses TRBV7-5 with TRBJ2-3; the DNA was not compared with TRBD2, the D call given in the table. TRBV7-5 constitutes a pseudogene. The CDR3 sequence is 14 residues long. CDR3 nucleotide sequence: TGTGTCAGAACGTTAGCGGGGGGGAGAGATACGCAGTATTTT. Translation: CVRTLAGGRDTQYF.

V and J are TRBV6-5 and TRBJ2-7, with TRBD1 matching over 8 bases. V was clipped by 4 bases and J by 4 bases; unmatched bases: 6. CDR3 length: 14 residues. From germline, CDR1 is MNHEY and CDR2 SVGAGI. The DNA of the CDR3 is TGTGCCAGCAGTTCCCAGGGGGCATCTTACGAGCAGTACTTC. It translates to CASSSQGASYEQYF.

The chain combines TRBV5-4 with TRBJ2-7; TRBD2 matches at 10 bases. This CDR3 is 14 amino acids long. V was pared by 2 bases and J by 2 bases, with 1 base of the junction left unmatched. The germline V gene has CDR1 SGHNT and CDR2 YYREEE (reference sequence). CDR3 nucleotide sequence: TGTGCCAGCAGCTTAGCGGGAGGGACCTACGAGCAGTACTTC. Its protein product is CASSLAGGTYEQYF.

The chain links TRBV5-1 to TRBJ2-3; D call uncertain. Germline CDR1 reads SGHRS; CDR2 reads YFSETQ. Deletions cut 0 bases from V and 5 bases from J, with 13 bases between. The CDR3 consists of 15 residues. The CDR3 protein is CASSLGVELEDTQYF. The CDR3 DNA reads as TGCGCCAGCAGCTTGGGTGTAGAGCTTGAAGATACGCAGTATTTT.

CDR3 amino acids: CASSLADGSAYNEQFF. As DNA, the CDR3 is TGTGCCAGCAGCTTAGCTGACGGGAGCGCCTACAATGAGCAGTTCTTC. The chain is built from TRBV6-6 and TRBJ2-1; tentative D call: TRBD2 (6 bases). The germline V gene has CDR1 MNHNY and CDR2 SVGAGI (reference sequence). V dropped 6 bases and J dropped 2 bases, with 17 bases sitting between them. This CDR3 has 16 amino acids.

V and J are TRBV27 and TRBJ1-2; 7 bases align to TRBD1. The CDR3 consists of 16 residues. V shed 4 bases, J shed 8 bases, and the junction held 16 bases outside the gene matches. CDR1 and CDR2 (germline): MNHEY, SMNVEV (reference sequence). CDR3 sequence reads: CASSSRQGSFGYGYTF. The CDR3 coding sequence is TGTGCCAGCAGTTCCCGACAGGGATCGTTTGGCTACGGCTACACCTTC.

The chain joins TRBV4-1 to TRBJ1-2; 7 bases fit TRBD1. The CDR3 length is 16 residues. Germline trimming cut 0 bases from V and 4 bases from J; bases unmatched to any gene: 8. The germline V gene encodes CDR1 MGHRA and CDR2 YSYEKL. CDR3 loop: CASSQDSGQEFYGYTF. DNA of the CDR3: TGCGCCAGCAGCCAAGATTCCGGACAGGAGTTCTATGGCTACACCTTC.

The chain couples TRBV9 to TRBJ1-4; no firm D call. There are 14 residues in the CDR3. Trimming shortened V by 0 bases and J by 5 bases, and 8 bases separated the two germline ends. CDR1 SGDLS and CDR2 YYNGEE come from the germline V gene. The CDR3 loop reads CASSVDAGNEKLFF. The CDR3 nucleotides read TGTGCCAGCAGCGTAGACGCGGGGAATGAAAAACTGTTTTTT.

The rearrangement uses TRBV7-6 and TRBJ2-5; 8 bases align to TRBD1. The CDR3 totals 15 residues. V lost 4 bases, J lost 5 bases, and 9 bases stayed unmatched. Germline V gene sequence: CDR1 SGHVS, CDR2 FNYEAQ. CDR3 protein: CASSSEDRGIETQYF. The CDR3, as DNA: TGTGCCAGCAGCTCCGAAGACAGGGGAATCGAGACCCAGTACTTC.

V is TRBV2 and J is TRBJ1-4, with 8 bases that match TRBD1. The V segment lost 7 bases and the J segment 7 bases; nucleotides outside the gene matches: 8. There are 14 residues in the CDR3. Per the germline V gene, CDR1 is SNHLY and CDR2 is FYNNEI. The CDR3 spells CASNTGGDGEKLFF. The CDR3 nucleotides read TGTGCCAGCAACACAGGGGGAGATGGTGAAAAACTGTTTTTT.

The gene calls are TRBV5-1 and TRBJ2-3; no reliable D call. V dropped 4 bases and J dropped 6 bases, with 12 bases sitting between them. The germline V gene has CDR1 SGHRS and CDR2 YFSETQ. This CDR3 has 13 amino acids. Written as DNA, the CDR3 is TGCGCCAGCAGCCCGAATCCCGAGGATACGCAGTATTTT. Its translation is CASSPNPEDTQYF. The variable domain in full, completed from reference TRBV5-1 and TRBJ2-3, reads KAGVTQTPRYLIKTRGQQVTLSCSPISGHRSVSWYQQTPGQGLQFLFEYFSETQRNKGNFPGRFSGRQFSNSRSEMNVSTLELGDSALYLCASSPNPEDTQYFGPGTRLTVL.

The chain employs TRBV7-6 and TRBJ2-7, with a possible D match to TRBD1 (6 bases). CDR3 length: 17 residues. V lost 1 base, J lost 0 bases, and 16 bases lay in between. CDR1 and CDR2 (germline): SGHVS, FNYEAQ. DNA of the CDR3: TGTGCCAGCAGCTTAGGCCCCCCTAGGGGGAGCTCCTACGAGCAGTACTTC. Protein: CASSLGPPRGSSYEQYF.

The chain has TRBV6-5 and TRBJ2-7; possible D gene TRBD1, 6 bases. The CDR3 loop spans 14 amino acids. V shed 6 bases and J shed 2 bases, with 14 bases lying between them. Germline lookup yields CDR1 MNHEY and CDR2 SVGAGI. CDR3 protein: CASRDSATTYEQYF. CDR3 nucleotide sequence: TGTGCCAGCAGGGACAGCGCTACAACCTACGAGCAGTACTTC.

V usage is TRBV19 and J usage is TRBJ2-5; D is undetermined. The tail of the sequence fits TRBJ2-7 better, so the J call may be wrong. CDR3 length: 14 residues. Germline-derived CDR1 and CDR2 are LNHDA and SQIVND (reference sequence). CDR3: CASSPLGYHYEQYF. As DNA, the CDR3 is TGTGCCAGTAGCCCCCTTGGGTACCACTACGAGCAGTACTTC.

This clone was seen more than once but under ten times. The chain links TRBV30 to TRBJ1-2; D remains ambiguous. V lost 0 bases, J lost 4 bases, and 6 bases lay in between. Germline V CDR1 and CDR2: GTSNPN, SVGIG (reference sequence). CDR3 length: 12 amino acids. CDR3 sequence reads: CAWSVGTYGYTF. CDR3 sequence (DNA): TGTGCCTGGAGTGTGGGCACCTATGGCTACACCTTC.

V usage is TRBV27 and J usage is TRBJ2-1, with TRBD2 as a possible D gene (6 bases). V lost 5 bases and J lost 5, with 13 bases in between. CDR3 size: 14 residues. Per germline, CDR1 MNHEY and CDR2 SMNVEV (reference sequence). The DNA for the CDR3 is TGTGCCAGCAGTCTTGGGACTGTTAACAATGAGCAGTTCTTC. This encodes CASSLGTVNNEQFF.